Listed below are T cell receptor beta chains from one sample, sequenced in a study of blood T cell repertoires in COVID-19. Method: immunoSEQ multiplex PCR; TCRdb's copy keeps in-frame clones and lacks some. The sample consists of roughly 190,000 clones, around 87% of them appearing once. The specimen sequenced was peripheral blood. These receptors originate from a young man with active or convalescent COVID-19. Each CDR3 is given with its conserved first and last residue. A D gene is named only where the DNA matches it firmly. Part of the rows lack a size; the others show once, few, many or a class for expanded clones.

16	TRBV18	NA	TRBJ1-1	NA	TGTGCCAGCTCACCACCGGGTCTGGGGAGGTACACTGAAGCTTTCTTT	CASSPPGLGRYTEAFF
15	TRBV7-2	NA	TRBJ1-2	NA	TGTGCCAGCAGCTTACCACCACTCCCCTCCTATGGCTACACCTTC	CASSLPPLPSYGYTF
14	TRBV19	NA	TRBJ1-2	NA	TGTGCCAGTAGTATGGGCAGGGGATACTATGGCTACACCTTC	CASSMGRGYYGYTF
15	TRBV19	NA	TRBJ2-6	NA	TGTGCCAGTAGTCCTCGAGGGCCCCAGGCCAACGTCCTGACTTTC	CASSPRGPQANVLTF
13	TRBV12-3/TRBV12-4	NA	TRBJ1-4	NA	TGTGCCAGCCAGAGACAGTCTTACGAAAAACTGTTTTTT	CASQRQSYEKLFF
20	TRBV24-1	NA	TRBJ2-1	NA	TGTGCCACCAGTGCCTACAGGGGGCTGGCTAGCGGGGACTCCTACAATGAGCAGTTCTTC	CATSAYRGLASGDSYNEQFF
15	TRBV9	TRBD1	TRBJ1-1	NA	TGTGCCAGCAGCGCCCACAGGGGCCTGAACACTGAAGCTTTCTTT	CASSAHRGLNTEAFF
15	TRBV11-2	TRBD2	TRBJ2-1	NA	TGTGCCAGCAGCACCTCAGCGGGAGTGAGGAATGAGCAGTTCTTC	CASSTSAGVRNEQFF
16	TRBV11-2	TRBD1	TRBJ1-3	NA	TGTGCCAGCAGCTTAGGGGGACAGCACTCTGGAAACACCATATATTTT	CASSLGGQHSGNTIYF
19	TRBV12-5	NA	TRBJ2-1	once	TGTGCTAGTGGTTTGGACCCAGAATCAGGGTCGACATTTGACAATGAGCAGTTCTTC	CASGLDPESGSTFDNEQFF
15	TRBV6-5	NA	TRBJ2-2	NA	TGTGCCAGCAGTCCACAGTCACACGCCGCCGGGGAGCTGTTTTTT	CASSPQSHAAGELFF
16	TRBV7-9	TRBD2	TRBJ2-3	NA	TGTGCCAGCAGCTTAGCTACGGGGGGGGCCACAGATACGCAGTATTTT	CASSLATGGATDTQYF
14	TRBV11-3	NA	TRBJ2-1	NA	TGTGCCAGCAGCTTCGCAGGGCTATACAATGAGCAGTTCTTC	CASSFAGLYNEQFF
17	TRBV24-1	NA	TRBJ2-5	NA	TGTGCCACCAGTGCCATTGGGGGGGGCCTGAACCAAGAGACCCAGTACTTC	CATSAIGGGLNQETQYF
14	TRBV7-2	NA	TRBJ2-1	NA	TGTGCCAGCAAGAGGTACGGGACCTACAATGAGCAGTTCTTC	CASKRYGTYNEQFF
18	TRBV9	NA	TRBJ2-3	NA	TGTGCCAGCAGCGTAGGGTCGCTGGGCGGGAAACCCACAGATACGCAGTATTTT	CASSVGSLGGKPTDTQYF
15	TRBV3-1/TRBV3-2	NA	TRBJ1-6	NA	TGTGCCAGCAGCCTAGAACAGGGAAGCTATTCACCCCTCCACTTT	CASSLEQGSYSPLHF
13	TRBV3-1/TRBV3-2	NA	TRBJ1-2	NA	TGTGCCAGCAGCCTCCCCGGGACAAGTGGCTACACCTTC	CASSLPGTSGYTF
13	TRBV2	NA	TRBJ2-1	NA	TGTGCCAGCAGTGACTTCCTACCACCCGAGCAGTTCTTC	CASSDFLPPEQFF
15	TRBV5-6	NA	TRBJ2-5	few	TGTGCCAGCAGCCTGGTTGGGTGGTTCGGGGAGACCCAGTACTTC	CASSLVGWFGETQYF
16	TRBV7-9	TRBD1	TRBJ2-2	once	TGTGCCAGCAGCTTGTTCTATCGGACAGGGGACGGGGAGCTGTTTTTT	CASSLFYRTGDGELFF
16	TRBV24-1	TRBD1	TRBJ1-5	NA	TGTGCCACCAGTGATGTGACAGGGTCTAGCAATCAGCCCCAGCATTTT	CATSDVTGSSNQPQHF
14	TRBV5-8	TRBD1	TRBJ1-4	NA	TGTGCCAGCAGCTTCGATAGGGGGCGTGAAAAACTGTTTTTT	CASSFDRGREKLFF
13	TRBV29-1	TRBD2	TRBJ2-3	NA	TGCAGCGTCGGCGGGGGGATCACAGATACGCAGTATTTT	CSVGGGITDTQYF
15	TRBV6-5	TRBD1	TRBJ2-7	NA	TGTGCCAGCAGTTACTCGGGGGACAGAGACTACGAGCAGTACTTC	CASSYSGDRDYEQYF
14	TRBV6-2/TRBV6-3	TRBD1	TRBJ1-1	once	TGTGCCAGCAGTTATGGGACAGGGGTAACTGAAGCTTTCTTT	CASSYGTGVTEAFF
14	TRBV10-1	NA	TRBJ1-1	NA	TGCGCCAGCAGCCCGGGACTGCCGAACACTGAAGCTTTCTTT	CASSPGLPNTEAFF
12	TRBV12-5	NA	TRBJ2-1	once	TGTGCTAGTGGTTTGTCATACAATGAGCAGTTCTTC	CASGLSYNEQFF
16	TRBV24-1	TRBD2	TRBJ2-1	few	TGTGCCACCAGCCCCGGGGCGGGACTATTCTACAATGAGCAGTTCTTC	CATSPGAGLFYNEQFF
17	TRBV6-4	NA	TRBJ1-5	NA	TGTGCCAGCAGATCCTCAACGGGAGGGCTCTCCAATCAGCCCCAGCATTTT	CASRSSTGGLSNQPQHF
11	TRBV29-1	NA	TRBJ1-2	NA	TGCAGCGACAGAGGCGGAGGGGGCTACACCTTC	CSDRGGGGYTF
16	TRBV3-1/TRBV3-2	TRBD2	TRBJ2-6	NA	TGTCCCAGCAGCTCTCGGGGGGGGCGCGGGGCCAACGTCCTGACTTTC	CPSSSRGGRGANVLTF
16	TRBV19	TRBD1	TRBJ1-2	NA	TGTGCCACCCTCTCCGGGACAGGACCCACTATAGGAGGCTACACCTTC	CATLSGTGPTIGGYTF
16	TRBV7-2	TRBD1	TRBJ2-2	NA	TGTGCCAGCAGCTTATTGGGACAGGGGGCGAGTGGGGAGCTGTTTTTT	CASSLLGQGASGELFF
13	TRBV6-5	NA	TRBJ1-4	NA	TGTGCCAGCAAACAGGGCGGGAGTGAAAAACTGTTTTTT	CASKQGGSEKLFF
18	TRBV7-2	TRBD1	TRBJ2-7	NA	TGTGCCAGCAGCTTAGCCCCGGGACAGGGAGTTCTCTCCTACGAGCAGTACTTC	CASSLAPGQGVLSYEQYF
15	TRBV5-1	TRBD1	TRBJ2-3	NA	TGCGCCAGCAGCTTGGAGGGGGCCGGCACAGATACGCAGTATTTT	CASSLEGAGTDTQYF